Presented here are 15 T cell receptor beta chains from one specimen sequenced in a study of blood T cell repertoires in COVID-19. TCRdb's table, derived via immunoSEQ multiplex PCR, lists solely in-frame clones and lacks some. In the table there are about 380,000 clones, 85% to 90% of which are singletons. The sequenced sample was PBMCs or T cells enriched from blood (not recorded which). Receptors originate from a woman aged 18-29 years who had recovered from COVID-19.

This clone appeared a few times. This chain uses TRBV6-5 with TRBJ1-4; 7 bases are a match to TRBD1. The V gene's germline CDR1 is MNHEY and CDR2 SVGAGI. This CDR3 region has 14 residues. V trimming: 5 bases; J trimming: 6 bases; junction bases outside the gene matches: 6. DNA for the CDR3: TGTGCCAGCAGTCCCGGGACAGACTATGAAAAACTGTTTTTT. Its translation is CASSPGTDYEKLFF.

The genes are TRBV5-1 and TRBJ2-2; TRBD2 aligns across 14 bases. With 4 bases clipped from V and 2 bases from J, the junction kept 7 bases outside the gene matches. Germline-derived CDR1 and CDR2 are SGHRS and YFSETQ. The CDR3 extends over 18 amino acids. CDR3 coding DNA: TGCGCCAGCAGCAAAGGGACTAGCGGGGGTGCTAACACCGGGGAGCTGTTTTTT. Translating it yields CASSKGTSGGANTGELFF.

The chain couples TRBV7-8 to TRBJ1-2; 11 bases fit TRBD1. The CDR3 covers 19 residues. J lost 3 bases, V lost 0 bases, and 12 bases had no gene match. CDR1 and CDR2 from the germline V gene are SGHVS and FQNEAQ. Here the CDR3 DNA reads TGTGCCAGCAGCTTAGCGCGGGACAGGGGGGAGGGTTTTTACTATGGCTACACCTTC. Protein sequence: CASSLARDRGEGFYYGYTF. Drawing the rest from reference TRBV7-8 and TRBJ1-2, the complete variable domain is GAGVSQSPRYKVAKRGQDVALRCDPISGHVSLFWYQQALGQGPEFLTYFQNEAQLDKSGLPSDRFFAERPEGSVSTLKIQRTQQEDSAVYLCASSLARDRGEGFYYGYTFGSGTRLTVV.

In DNA, the CDR3 is TGTGCCAGCAGGTTGAGCGGGGGGGCCGGAGAGACCCAGTACTTC. Protein sequence: CASRLSGGAGETQYF. The genes are TRBV5-4 and TRBJ2-5, with TRBD2 matching 10 bases. The length of the CDR3 is 15 residues. With V trimmed by 5 bases and J by 4 bases, 8 bases remained unmatched. Germline V gene lookup returns CDR1 SGHNT and CDR2 YYREEE (reference sequence).

V is TRBV27 and J is TRBJ1-4, with TRBD1 matching over 7 bases. Germline V CDR1 and CDR2: MNHEY, SMNVEV (reference sequence). This CDR3 has 14 amino acids. V lost 4 bases and J lost 6; bases outside the gene matches: 5. The DNA for the CDR3 is TGTGCCAGCAGTTCCTGGGACAGATATGAAAAACTGTTTTTT. Translation gives CASSSWDRYEKLFF.

The V call is TRBV2, the J call TRBJ1-5; the D is unclear. The CDR3 has 14 amino acids. The V gene lost 3 bases and the J gene lost 1 base, with 7 bases spanning the gap. CDR1 is SNHLY, CDR2 FYNNEI, per germline. CDR3 nucleotides: TGTGCCAGCAGTGAGCGGTTCAGCAATCAGCCCCAGCATTTT. Its translation is CASSERFSNQPQHF.

The chain combines TRBV7-2 with TRBJ1-5, with D perhaps TRBD1 (6 bases). Germline V gene lookup returns CDR1 SGHTA and CDR2 FQGNSA. The CDR3 runs 13 residues. V was cut by 2 bases and J by 15 bases, with 17 bases left in between. The CDR3 coding sequence is TGTGCCAGCAGCTTATTGGATCGGGGGGCGCTGCATTTT. Amino acid sequence: CASSLLDRGALHF.

The chain couples TRBV29-1 to TRBJ1-2, with D maybe TRBD1 (5 bases). This CDR3 comprises 13 residues. The germline gives CDR1 SQVTM, CDR2 ANQGSEA. With 7 bases removed from V and 4 bases from J, the gap between germline ends came to 16 bases. The CDR3 is CSAPRGGSYGYTF. CDR3 coding DNA: TGCAGCGCCCCCCGGGGGGGGTCCTATGGCTACACCTTC. Full variable domain (remainder filled in from reference TRBV29-1 and TRBJ1-2): SAVISQKPSRDICQRGTSLTIQCQVDSQVTMMFWYRQQPGQSLTLIATANQGSEATYESGFVIDKFPISRPNLTFSTLTVSNMSPEDSSIYLCSAPRGGSYGYTFGSGTRLTVV.

The chain combines TRBV2 with TRBJ1-2; no clear D. The V end was cut by 0 bases, the J end by 7 bases, with 9 bases between. This CDR3 has 13 residues. CDR1 and CDR2 from the germline V gene are SNHLY and FYNNEI. This CDR3 reads CASSEAARGGYTF. As DNA, the CDR3 is TGTGCCAGCAGTGAAGCGGCCCGGGGTGGCTACACCTTC.

The chain joins TRBV6-5 to TRBJ2-7, with D perhaps matching TRBD1 (5 bases). The CDR3 runs to 14 residues. Germline loops: CDR1 MNHEY, CDR2 SVGAGI. V lost 2 bases to trimming and J lost 2 bases, with 10 bases between them. The CDR3 is CASSYQDSTYEQYF. DNA of the CDR3: TGTGCCAGCAGTTACCAAGACAGTACCTACGAGCAGTACTTC.

This clone was observed once. This CDR3 reads CAISDGVGQSNQPQHF. The CDR3 nucleotides are TGTGCCATCAGTGATGGAGTAGGACAGAGCAATCAGCCCCAGCATTTT. V usage is TRBV10-3 and J usage is TRBJ1-5; D possibly corresponds to TRBD1 (6 bases). This CDR3 spans 16 amino acids. Germline loops: CDR1 ENHRY, CDR2 SYGVKD. V was cut by 3 bases and J by 1 base, with 13 bases left in between.

This clone turned up a few times. The chain couples TRBV18 to TRBJ2-7; D remains unclear. V lost 3 bases and J lost 6, with 12 bases in between. CDR3 length equals 13 residues. CDR1 KGHSH and CDR2 LQKENI come from the germline V gene. The CDR3 region has the DNA TGTGCCAGCTCACCGGGTCAACAGAGCGAGCAGTACTTC. Amino acids: CASSPGQQSEQYF.

The chain employs TRBV10-3 and TRBJ1-6, with D hard to call. CDR1 and CDR2 (germline): ENHRY, SYGVKD. Trimming took off 8 bases at V and 2 bases at J, with 13 bases between the two ends. The CDR3 runs to 15 residues. The CDR3 sequence is CAISHEGPYNSPLHF. CDR3 bases: TGTGCCATCTCTCATGAGGGCCCCTATAATTCACCCCTCCACTTT.

The sample holds one count of this clone. V gene TRBV3-1 (or the pseudogene TRBV3-2) combines with J gene TRBJ1-1, with D unresolved. This CDR3 has 14 amino acids. With 2 bases removed from V and 0 bases from J, the gap between germline ends came to 7 bases. Germline CDR1 is LGHDT and CDR2 is YNNKEL (reference sequence). In nucleotides, the CDR3 is TGTGCCAGCAGCCAAAGGAGGATGAACACTGAAGCTTTCTTT. Encoded protein: CASSQRRMNTEAFF.

CDR3 in amino acids: CASSRTGVSAEAFF. DNA for the CDR3: TGTGCCAGCAGCCGGACAGGGGTTAGCGCTGAAGCTTTCTTT. This rearrangement joins TRBV14 to TRBJ1-1; the match to TRBD1 covers 9 bases. Unmatched junction bases numbered 6, after V lost 4 bases and J lost 6 bases. CDR1 is SGHDN and CDR2 is FVKESK in the germline V gene. The CDR3 totals 14 residues.